A selection of T cell receptor beta chains follows, all from one sample in a study of memory CD4+ T cells and cytomegalovirus serostatus. The table came from immunoSEQ multiplex PCR; TCRdb's copy has only in-frame clones and leaves some out. The sample lists under 50,000 clones; 60% to 80% were seen once. Material: memory CD4+ T cells from blood. These receptors were collected from an adult in good health and CMV-seronegative. Both conserved end residues are part of each CDR3. Clone size is not always given. Where it is, it says once, few, many or a class for expanded clones.

once,TRBV19,TRBJ2-4,CASSALGGVRNIQYF
few,TRBV7-2,TRBJ1-1,CASSTYLNTEAFF
NA,TRBV7-8,TRBJ2-1,CASSSHLVGYNEQFF
once,TRBV19,TRBJ1-5,CASSDPRGYVSNQPQHF
NA,TRBV19,TRBJ1-4,CASSPDRTSTNEKLFF
NA,TRBV30,TRBJ1-2,CAWSGRQGFYGYTF
NA,TRBV27,TRBJ2-2,CASSSRIMGELFF
once,TRBV5-5,TRBJ1-2,CASSVDRDGYTF
NA,TRBV6-5,TRBJ2-1,CASKWVWEDNEQFF
NA,TRBV5-4,TRBJ2-7,CASRRDSSYEQYF
NA,TRBV7-2,TRBJ2-7,CASRLSGGSSYEQYF
NA,TRBV2,TRBJ2-5,CASSEAGETQYF
once,TRBV9,TRBJ2-1,CASSVVGGGAPYNEQFF
once,TRBV29-1,NA,CSVVTSSYEQYF
NA,TRBV5-5,TRBJ1-4,CASRQGGGDNEKLFF
NA,TRBV7-2,TRBJ1-1,CASSLGGGVPFF
NA,TRBV5-4,TRBJ2-2,CASSLATSRVDPTGELFF
NA,TRBV19,TRBJ2-3,CASRPGTGPTDTQYF
NA,TRBV19,TRBJ2-7,CASSPPGTSKQYF
NA,TRBV15,TRBJ1-3,CATSRGLGGAGNTIYF
NA,TRBV28,TRBJ1-2,CASRPPGLKGYGYTF
NA,TRBV5-4,TRBJ1-2,CASSWGQEAYGYTF
NA,TRBV20-1,TRBJ2-3,CSARGSDTQYF
NA,TRBV5-1,TRBJ1-5,CASSLTGLGNQPQHF
NA,TRBV2,TRBJ1-2,CASSSRTGNYGYTF
few,TRBV18,TRBJ1-1,CASSPGDRGMNTEAFF
few,TRBV9,TRBJ2-7,CASSAGLAGAEQYF